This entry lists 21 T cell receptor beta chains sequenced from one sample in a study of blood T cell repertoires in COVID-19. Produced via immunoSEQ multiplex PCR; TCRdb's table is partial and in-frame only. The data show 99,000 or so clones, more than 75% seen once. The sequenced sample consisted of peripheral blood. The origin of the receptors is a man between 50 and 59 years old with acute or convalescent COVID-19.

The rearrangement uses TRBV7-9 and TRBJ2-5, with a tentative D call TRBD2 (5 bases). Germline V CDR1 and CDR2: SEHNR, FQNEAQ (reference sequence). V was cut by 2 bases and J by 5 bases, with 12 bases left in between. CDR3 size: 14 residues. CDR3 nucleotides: TGTGCCAGCAGCTTAACGAGGGTTGGGGAGACCCAGTACTTC. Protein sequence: CASSLTRVGETQYF.

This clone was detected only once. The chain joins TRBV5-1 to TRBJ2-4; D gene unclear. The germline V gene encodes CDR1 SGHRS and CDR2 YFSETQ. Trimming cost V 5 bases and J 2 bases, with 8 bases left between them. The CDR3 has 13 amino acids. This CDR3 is CASSSPSKNIQYF. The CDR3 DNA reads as TGCGCCAGCAGTTCCCCTTCCAAAAACATTCAGTACTTC.

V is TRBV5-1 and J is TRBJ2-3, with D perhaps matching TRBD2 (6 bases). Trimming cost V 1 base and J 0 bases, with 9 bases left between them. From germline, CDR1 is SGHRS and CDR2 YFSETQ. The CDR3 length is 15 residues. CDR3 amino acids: CASSLFGTSTDTQYF. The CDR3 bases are TGCGCCAGCAGCTTGTTTGGGACTAGCACAGATACGCAGTATTTT.

CDR3: CASSEGLAGGIKYF. CDR3 DNA: TGCGCCAGCAGTGAGGGACTAGCGGGAGGGATAAAGTACTTC. This chain uses TRBV10-1 with TRBJ2-5, with 15 bases that match TRBD2. Germline loops: CDR1 WNHNN, CDR2 SYGVQD (reference sequence). The CDR3 spans 14 residues. The V segment lost 2 bases and the J segment 12 bases; nucleotides outside the gene matches: 4.

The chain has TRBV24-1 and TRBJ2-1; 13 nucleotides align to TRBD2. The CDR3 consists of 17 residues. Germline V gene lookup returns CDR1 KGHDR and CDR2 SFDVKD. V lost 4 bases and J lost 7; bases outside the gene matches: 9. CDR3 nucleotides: TGTGCCACCAGTGAATCCGGACTAGCGGGAGTTGATAATGAGCAGTTCTTC. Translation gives CATSESGLAGVDNEQFF.

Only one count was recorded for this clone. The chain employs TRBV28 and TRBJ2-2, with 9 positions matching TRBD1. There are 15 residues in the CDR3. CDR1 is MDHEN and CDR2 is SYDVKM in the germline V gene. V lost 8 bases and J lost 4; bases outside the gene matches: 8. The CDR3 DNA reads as TGTGCCAGCTGCACAGGGGGCGCTGGCACCGGGGAGCTGTTTTTT. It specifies CASCTGGAGTGELFF.

The DNA for the CDR3 is TGTGCCAGCAGCCAGGCCCCCGGGAGCGGGAGATTAGATACGCAGTATTTT. Protein product: CASSQAPGSGRLDTQYF. The V gene is TRBV3-1 (or the pseudogene TRBV3-2), the J gene TRBJ2-3; 8 positions match TRBD2. V trimming: 3 bases; J trimming: 5 bases; junction bases outside the gene matches: 13. The CDR3 is 17 amino acids. Germline loops: CDR1 LGHDT, CDR2 YNNKEL (reference sequence).

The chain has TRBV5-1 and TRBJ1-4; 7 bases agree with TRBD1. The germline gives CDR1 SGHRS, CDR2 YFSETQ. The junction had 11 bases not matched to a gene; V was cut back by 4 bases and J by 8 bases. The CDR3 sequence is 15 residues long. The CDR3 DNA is TGCGCCAGCAGCCCTAACACAGGGGTGGGAGAAAAACTGTTTTTT. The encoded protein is CASSPNTGVGEKLFF.

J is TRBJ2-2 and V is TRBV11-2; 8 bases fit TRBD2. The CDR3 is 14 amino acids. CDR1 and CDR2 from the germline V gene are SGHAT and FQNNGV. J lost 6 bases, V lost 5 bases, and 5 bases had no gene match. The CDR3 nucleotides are TGTGCCAGCAGCCCGGCGGGGGGACCCGGGGAGCTGTTTTTT. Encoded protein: CASSPAGGPGELFF.

The CDR3 coding sequence is TGTGCCAGCAGCTTGACTTTGGAGAGACTCTATGGCTACACCTTC. Its translation is CASSLTLERLYGYTF. The rearrangement links TRBV5-8 to TRBJ1-2; D not certain. Germline CDR1 reads SGHTS; CDR2 reads YDEGEE. The CDR3 spans 15 residues. V was clipped by 1 base and J by 4 bases, with 14 bases between them.

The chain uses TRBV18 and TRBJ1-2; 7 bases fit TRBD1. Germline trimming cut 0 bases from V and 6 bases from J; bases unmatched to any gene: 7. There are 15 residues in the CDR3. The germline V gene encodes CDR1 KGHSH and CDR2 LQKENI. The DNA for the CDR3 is TGTGCCAGCTCACCACCGACAGGGATTATGAATGGCTACACCTTC. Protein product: CASSPPTGIMNGYTF.

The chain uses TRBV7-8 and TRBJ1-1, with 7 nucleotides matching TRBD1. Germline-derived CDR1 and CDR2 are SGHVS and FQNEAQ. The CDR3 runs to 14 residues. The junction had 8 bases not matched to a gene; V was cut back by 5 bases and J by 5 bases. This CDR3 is CASSPEGASTEAFF. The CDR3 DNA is TGTGCCAGCAGCCCCGAGGGGGCAAGTACTGAAGCTTTCTTT.

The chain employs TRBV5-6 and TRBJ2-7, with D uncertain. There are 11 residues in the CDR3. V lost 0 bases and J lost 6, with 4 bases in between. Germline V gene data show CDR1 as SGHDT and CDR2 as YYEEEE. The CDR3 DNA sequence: TGTGCCAGCAGCTTGGGGCCCGAGCAGTACTTC. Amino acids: CASSLGPEQYF.

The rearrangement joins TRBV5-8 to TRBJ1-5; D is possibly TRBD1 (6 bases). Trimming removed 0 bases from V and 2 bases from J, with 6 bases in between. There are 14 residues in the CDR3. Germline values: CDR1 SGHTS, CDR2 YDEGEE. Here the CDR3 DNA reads TGTGCCAGCAGCTTGGACAGGGGCAATCAGCCCCAGCATTTT. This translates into CASSLDRGNQPQHF.

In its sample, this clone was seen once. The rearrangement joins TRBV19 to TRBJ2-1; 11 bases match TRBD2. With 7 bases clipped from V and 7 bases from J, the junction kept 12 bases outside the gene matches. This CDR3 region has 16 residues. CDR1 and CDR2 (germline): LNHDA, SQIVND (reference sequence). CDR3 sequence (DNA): TGTGCCAGTAAAGTTTCGCGGCTAGCGGGAGGAAATGAGCAGTTCTTC. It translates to CASKVSRLAGGNEQFF.

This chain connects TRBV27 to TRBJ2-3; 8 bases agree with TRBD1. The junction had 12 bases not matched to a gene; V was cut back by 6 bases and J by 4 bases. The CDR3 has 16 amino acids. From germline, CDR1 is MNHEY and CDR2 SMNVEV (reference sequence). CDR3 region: CASRPRGRGLSDTQYF. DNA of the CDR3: TGTGCCAGCAGACCCCGGGGCAGGGGGCTCTCAGATACGCAGTATTTT.

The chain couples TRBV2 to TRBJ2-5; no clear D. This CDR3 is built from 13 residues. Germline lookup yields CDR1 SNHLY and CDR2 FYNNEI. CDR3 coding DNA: TGTATAAGCAGGAAAGGCCTTCAAGAGACCCAGTACTTC. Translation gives CISRKGLQETQYF.

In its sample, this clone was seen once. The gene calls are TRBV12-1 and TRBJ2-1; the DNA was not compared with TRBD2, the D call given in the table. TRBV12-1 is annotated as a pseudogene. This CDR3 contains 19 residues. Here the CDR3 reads CASSFNAGGPRNSYNEQFF. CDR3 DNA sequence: TGTGCCAGCAGCTTTAACGCGGGAGGGCCGCGTAACTCCTACAATGAGCAGTTCTTC.

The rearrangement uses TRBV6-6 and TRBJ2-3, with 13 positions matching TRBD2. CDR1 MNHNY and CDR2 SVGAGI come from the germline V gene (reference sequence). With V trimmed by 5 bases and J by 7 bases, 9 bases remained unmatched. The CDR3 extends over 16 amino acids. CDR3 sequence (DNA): TGTGCCAGCAGTCTAGCCGGGACTAGCGGGGTGAATACGCAGTATTTT. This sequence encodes CASSLAGTSGVNTQYF.

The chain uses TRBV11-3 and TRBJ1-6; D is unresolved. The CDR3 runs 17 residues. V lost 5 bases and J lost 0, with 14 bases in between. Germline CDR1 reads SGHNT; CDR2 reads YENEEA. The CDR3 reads CASSPRLPSSYNSPLHF. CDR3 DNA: TGTGCCAGCAGCCCCCGACTGCCATCCTCCTATAATTCACCCCTCCACTTT.

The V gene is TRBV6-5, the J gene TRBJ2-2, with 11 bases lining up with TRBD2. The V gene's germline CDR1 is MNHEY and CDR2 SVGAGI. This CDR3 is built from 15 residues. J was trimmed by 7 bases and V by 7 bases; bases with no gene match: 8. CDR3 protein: CASMQLAGVGGELFF. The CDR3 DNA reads TGTGCCAGCATGCAACTAGCGGGAGTGGGCGGGGAGCTGTTTTTT.